These 8 T cell receptor beta chains were all obtained from the same sample, sequenced in a study of shared clonotypes between healthy human individuals. Using immunoSEQ multiplex PCR, the repertoire was profiled, and TCRdb retains in-frame clones only, with some absent. Here the sample spans around 690,000 clones, 90% being singletons. The sequencing input was memory CD8+ T cells from PBMCs. The subset: CD45RO+ cells pooled with CCR7-negative TemRA cells. The source is a young man in good health. Some clones in this sample may be carry-over from other donors' samples.

The rearrangement uses TRBV29-1 and TRBJ1-1, with TRBD1 matching over 7 bases. The germline V gene has CDR1 SQVTM and CDR2 ANQGSEA. Losses at the gene ends were 6 bases for V and 6 bases for J; bases not matched to a gene: 7. The CDR3 has 12 residues. This CDR3 reads CSVLGQSAEAFF. The CDR3 bases are TGCAGCGTCCTGGGACAGAGCGCTGAAGCTTTCTTT.

V usage is TRBV19 and J usage is TRBJ2-1; 10 positions agree with TRBD2. Trimming took 5 bases from V and 4 from J; bases not matched to a gene: 5. The CDR3 has 15 residues. Germline V gene data show CDR1 as LNHDA and CDR2 as SQIVND (reference sequence). The CDR3 sequence is CASSFGTSVYNEQFF. The CDR3 nucleotides are TGTGCCAGTAGTTTCGGGACTAGCGTATACAATGAGCAGTTCTTC.

The V and J genes are TRBV10-3 and TRBJ2-3, with D perhaps matching TRBD2 (5 bases). CDR1 ENHRY and CDR2 SYGVKD come from the germline V gene. Trimming shortened V by 5 bases and J by 3 bases, and 12 bases separated the two germline ends. CDR3 length: 14 amino acids. The CDR3 spells CAISPGRETDTQYF. CDR3 sequence (DNA): TGTGCCATCAGTCCAGGACGGGAAACAGATACGCAGTATTTT.

The chain links TRBV5-1 to TRBJ2-7; 10 bases match TRBD1. The ends lost 4 bases at V and 1 base at J; junction bases unmatched: 5. This CDR3 has 15 residues. Germline V lookup: CDR1 SGHRS, CDR2 YFSETQ. CDR3 residues: CASSTRDRGSYEQYF. CDR3 nucleotide sequence: TGCGCCAGCAGCACCCGGGACAGGGGTTCCTACGAGCAGTACTTC.

The chain recombines TRBV27 with TRBJ1-1; 7 nucleotides match TRBD1. Germline CDR1 is MNHEY and CDR2 is SMNVEV (reference sequence). This CDR3 comprises 16 residues. After removal of 2 bases from V and 4 bases from J, the junction contained 10 bases not matched to a gene. The CDR3 DNA sequence: TGTGCCAGCAGTTTAAAGATTCGGGGACAGAGCACTGAAGCTTTCTTT. Translation gives CASSLKIRGQSTEAFF.

Only one count was recorded for this clone. This chain connects TRBV6-5 to TRBJ1-1; D might be TRBD1 (5 bases). Germline CDR1 reads MNHEY; CDR2 reads SVGAGI. Deletions cut 2 bases from V and 8 bases from J, with 15 bases between. The CDR3 length is 14 residues. For the CDR3, the DNA is TGTGCCAGCAGTTACAAGCGGACGGGGGGAGAAGCTTTCTTT. Its translation is CASSYKRTGGEAFF.

The rearrangement joins TRBV11-2 to TRBJ2-5; D unresolved. Looked up from germline, CDR1 is SGHAT and CDR2 is FQNNGV. Trimming removed 1 base at V and 2 bases at J, with 5 bases between. This CDR3 has 13 amino acids. CDR3 amino acids: CASSLGPQETQYF. CDR3 in DNA: TGTGCCAGCAGCTTAGGCCCACAAGAGACCCAGTACTTC.

The CDR3 here is CASSNGGNEQYF. CDR3 bases: TGTGCCAGCAGCAACGGGGGTAACGAGCAGTACTTC. This chain links TRBV11-2 with TRBJ2-7; a possible D gene is TRBD2 (6 bases). The CDR3 consists of 12 residues. Germline CDR1 reads SGHAT; CDR2 reads FQNNGV. V dropped 5 bases and J dropped 5 bases, with 10 bases sitting between them.